This TCR beta chain was observed in a study of cytomegalovirus exposure and HLA in healthy donors. The study, taken as a whole, reports: Reportedly, a later analysis found an Asian-associated ancestry cluster had fewer N-insertions than the approximately 600-donor mean. Researchers counted around 150 TCR beta chains as cytomegalovirus-associated. Many donors shared some public TCRs, even though most TCR sequences were rare.

These donors counted as nominally healthy when sampled, but unrecorded immune exposures were likely. CDR1 ENHRY and CDR2 SYGVKD come from the germline V gene. Trimming cost V 6 bases and J 3 bases; bases outside gene matches: 14. The CDR3 spans 19 residues. About this clone itself: Antigen specificity is unknown.

This PCR relied on a set of 60 Vbeta primers and 13 Jbeta primers. TCRdb's copy holds only in-frame clones and misses some; the assay was immunoSEQ multiplex PCR. Here the sample spans around 65,000 clones, roughly 80% being singletons. Sequenced: PBMCs. This TCR was sampled from a girl aged 10-17 years in good health and CMV-seropositive. This chain connects TRBV10-3 to TRBJ2-6; 10 bases fit TRBD2. The CDR3 region is CAIRVGAGGPTGGANVLTF. CDR3 bases: TGTGCCATCAGGGTCGGAGCGGGAGGGCCTACGGGTGGGGCCAACGTCCTGACTTTC.